This entry concerns a single TCR beta chain. Antigen specificity is unknown. The data were obtained in a study of graft-versus-host responses after intestinal transplantation. Study-wide results and limits: Peak GvH clone levels in circulation were associated with early post-transplant HvG declines.

Germline lookup yields CDR1 SGDLS and CDR2 YYNGEE. The CDR3 extends over 15 amino acids. Between the trimmed V and J ends, which lost 6 bases and 3 bases, there was a span of 19 bases. Assay: immunoSEQ multiplex PCR; the TCRdb copy retains only in-frame clones and omits some. The sample contains 9,000 to 13,000 clones, about 80% of which appear only once. Once graft tissue had been processed, intraepithelial and lamina propria lymphocytes were released. The source material was ileum tissue, sampled 23 days after intestinal transplant. The origin of this receptor is a human patient who received an intestinal transplant, so some T cells may come from the graft donor. The V and J genes are TRBV9 and TRBJ2-7; TRBD2 might be the D (5 bases). The CDR3 nucleotides are TGTGCCAGCACAAAGGACTGGGGATCTGGCTACGAGCAGTACTTC. This codes for CASTKDWGSGYEQYF. The full variable domain, completed using reference TRBV9 and TRBJ2-7, is DSGVTQTPKHLITATGQRVTLRCSPRSGDLSVYWYQQSLDQGLQFLIQYYNGEERAKGNILERFSAQQFPDLHSELNLSSLELGDSALYFCASTKDWGSGYEQYFGPGTRLTVT.